This is a list of T cell receptor beta chains from one sample in a study of blood T cell repertoires in COVID-19. The table came from immunoSEQ multiplex PCR; TCRdb's copy has only in-frame clones and leaves some out. In the table there are 150,000 to 200,000 clones, about 89% of which are singletons. The material sequenced was PBMCs or T cells enriched from blood (not recorded which). These receptors were collected from a woman aged 18-29 years who had recovered from COVID-19. The CDR3 runs from the conserved cysteine through the conserved F or W. Each record gives: D gene, clone size, J gene, V gene, CDR3 protein, CDR3 DNA. D genes are given only for firm matches. Clone size, where shown, is once, few, many, or a class for clones that have expanded.

>TRBD2|.|TRBJ2-7|TRBV27
CASSPGTRSYEQYF
TGTGCCAGCAGTCCCGGGACTAGATCCTACGAGCAGTACTTC
>TRBD2|.|TRBJ2-2|TRBV14
CASSQDRSGRLKAGELFF
TGTGCCAGCAGCCAAGATCGCAGCGGGAGGCTTAAGGCCGGGGAGCTGTTTTTT
>.|.|TRBJ1-1|TRBV11-3
CASSLVQNTEAFF
TGTGCCAGCAGCTTAGTCCAAAACACTGAAGCTTTCTTT
>TRBD2|.|TRBJ2-5|TRBV5-1
CASSLAGGQETQYF
TGCGCCAGCAGCTTAGCGGGAGGGCAAGAGACCCAGTACTTC
>TRBD2|.|TRBJ2-1|TRBV7-9
CASSSTSGRGSYNEQFF
TGTGCCAGCAGCTCGACTAGCGGGAGGGGTTCCTACAATGAGCAGTTCTTC
>.|.|TRBJ1-1|TRBV27
CASRTLLRQEGSTEAFF
TGTGCCAGCAGAACCCTCCTAAGGCAGGAGGGGTCCACTGAAGCTTTCTTT
>.|.|TRBJ2-7|TRBV21-1
CASSIWTSGIYEQYF
TGTGCCAGCAGCATTTGGACTAGCGGGATCTACGAGCAGTACTTC
>.|.|TRBJ2-7|TRBV5-4
CASSRGGTTYEQYF
TGTGCCAGCAGCCGAGGAGGGACCACCTACGAGCAGTACTTC
>.|once|TRBJ1-3|TRBV6-2/TRBV6-3
CASSLLISGNTIYF
TGTGCCAGCAGTTTACTGATCTCTGGAAACACCATATATTTT
>TRBD2|.|TRBJ2-3|TRBV3-1/TRBV3-2
CASSNSGRGGDTQYF
TGTGCCAGCAGCAATAGCGGGAGGGGAGGAGATACGCAGTATTTT
>.|.|TRBJ1-2|TRBV27
CASSLWPGGDYGYTF
TGTGCCAGCAGTTTATGGCCGGGGGGGGACTATGGCTACACCTTC
>TRBD2|.|TRBJ2-7|TRBV12-3/TRBV12-4
CASSPGRSEQYF
TGTGCCAGCAGTCCCGGGAGGTCCGAGCAGTACTTC
>.|few|TRBJ2-2|TRBV5-1
CASSSLVDTGELFF
TGCGCCAGCAGCTCCCTAGTCGACACCGGGGAGCTGTTTTTT
>TRBD1|.|TRBJ1-5|TRBV5-1
CASSLTPTGPAGQPQHF
TGCGCCAGCAGCTTGACCCCGACAGGGCCAGCCGGTCAGCCCCAGCATTTT